This T cell receptor (beta chain) was identified during a study of human T cells and chemical hapten exposure. Across the study: Read at 6 days, the patch tests placed 0.01% DPC on the upper back.

The time point here: patch test 2, 6 weeks after DPC sensitization. Noted treatment: therapeutic diphenylcyclopropenone sensitization with weekly scalp DPC. Drawing of blood took place ahead of applying each patch test. Researchers extracted total RNA from unfractionated whole blood. The sample holds many counts of this clonotype. Its antigen is unidentified. TCRdb called the RACE reads again in MiXCR, with one record for every CDR3 protein. Among a few hundred thousand distinct CDR3 sequences listed, about 6% were seen once. The ends were cut back, 6 bases at V and 2 bases at J, with 3 bases in the middle. The CDR3 covers 11 residues. Germline V CDR1 and CDR2: MDHEN, SYDVKM. Study-level points and caveats: In comparison with controls, expanded TCRs gave rise to a significantly larger number of large CDR3 similarity clusters.

The sequenced sample was whole blood, obtained in connection with sensitization to the hapten diphenylcyclopropenone (DPC). The sequence derives from a woman aged 18-29 years with alopecia areata. Some clones in this sample may be carry-over from other donors' samples. The V call is TRBV28, the J call TRBJ2-3, with D uncertain. The CDR3 region is CASSITDTQYF. The CDR3 coding sequence is TGTGCCAGCAGCATCACAGATACGCAGTATTTT.